This T cell receptor beta chain came from a study of shared clonotypes between healthy human individuals. Profiled with immunoSEQ multiplex PCR; TCRdb holds only in-frame clones, not every one. This sample has 1,500,000 or so clones, with roughly 96% found just once. The study drew its donors from healthy HIV-negative adults without recent acute infections or vaccinations. The specimen was naive CD4+ T cells sorted from blood. This sample's subset: CD45RA+ positively selected. This receptor was identified in a man in his thirties or forties in good health.

CDR3 sequence: CASRDRGNTEAFF. The CDR3 bases are TGTGCCAGCAGGGACAGGGGGAACACTGAAGCTTTCTTT. This chain connects TRBV2 to TRBJ1-1; 9 nucleotides agree with TRBD1. V lost 6 bases, J lost 1 base, and 0 bases stayed unmatched. The CDR3 consists of 13 residues. CDR1 and CDR2 (germline): SNHLY, FYNNEI.